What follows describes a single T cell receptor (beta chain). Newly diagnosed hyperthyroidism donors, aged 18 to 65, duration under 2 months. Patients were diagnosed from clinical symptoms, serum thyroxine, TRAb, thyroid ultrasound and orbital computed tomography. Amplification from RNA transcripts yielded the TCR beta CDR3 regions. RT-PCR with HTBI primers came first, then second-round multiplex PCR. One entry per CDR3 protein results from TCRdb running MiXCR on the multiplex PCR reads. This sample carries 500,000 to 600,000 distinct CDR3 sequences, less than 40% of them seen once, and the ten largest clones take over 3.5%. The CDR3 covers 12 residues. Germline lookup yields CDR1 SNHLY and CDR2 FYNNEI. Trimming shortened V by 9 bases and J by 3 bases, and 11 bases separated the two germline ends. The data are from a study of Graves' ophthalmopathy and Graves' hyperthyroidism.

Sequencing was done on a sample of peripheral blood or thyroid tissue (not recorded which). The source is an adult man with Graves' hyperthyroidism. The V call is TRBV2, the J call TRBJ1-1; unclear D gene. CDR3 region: CARVMEDTEAFF. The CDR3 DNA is TGTGCCAGGGTAATGGAGGACACTGAAGCTTTCTTT.